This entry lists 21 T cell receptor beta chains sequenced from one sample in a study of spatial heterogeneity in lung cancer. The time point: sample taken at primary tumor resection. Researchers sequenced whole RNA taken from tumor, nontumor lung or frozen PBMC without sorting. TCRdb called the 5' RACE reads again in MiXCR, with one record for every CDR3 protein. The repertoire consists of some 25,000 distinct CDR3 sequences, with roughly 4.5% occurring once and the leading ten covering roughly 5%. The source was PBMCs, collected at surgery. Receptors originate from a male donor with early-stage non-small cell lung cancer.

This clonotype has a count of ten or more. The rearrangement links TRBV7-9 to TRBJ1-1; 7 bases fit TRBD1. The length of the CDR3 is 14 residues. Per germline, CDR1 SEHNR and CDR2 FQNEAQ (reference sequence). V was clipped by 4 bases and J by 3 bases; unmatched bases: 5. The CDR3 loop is CASSSSGGDTEAFF. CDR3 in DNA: TGTGCCAGCAGCTCCTCAGGGGGGGACACTGAAGCTTTCTTT.

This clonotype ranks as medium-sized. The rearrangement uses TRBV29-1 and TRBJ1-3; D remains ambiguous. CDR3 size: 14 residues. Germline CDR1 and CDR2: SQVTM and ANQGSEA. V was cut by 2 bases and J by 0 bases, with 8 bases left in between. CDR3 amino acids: CSVEHGDSGNTIYF. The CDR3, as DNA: TGCAGCGTTGAACACGGGGACTCTGGAAACACCATATATTTT. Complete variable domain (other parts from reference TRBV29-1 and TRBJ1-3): SAVISQKPSRDICQRGTSLTIQCQVDSQVTMMFWYRQQPGQSLTLIATANQGSEATYESGFVIDKFPISRPNLTFSTLTVSNMSPEDSSIYLCSVEHGDSGNTIYFGEGSWLTVV.

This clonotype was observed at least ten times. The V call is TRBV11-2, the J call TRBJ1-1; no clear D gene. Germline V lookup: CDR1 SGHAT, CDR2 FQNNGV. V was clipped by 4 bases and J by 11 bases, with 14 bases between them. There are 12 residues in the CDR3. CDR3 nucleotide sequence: TGTGCCAGCAGCTCTACGTTTCTCGAGGCTTTCTTT. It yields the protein CASSSTFLEAFF. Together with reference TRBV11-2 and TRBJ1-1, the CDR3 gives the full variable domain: EAGVAQSPRYKIIEKRQSVAFWCNPISGHATLYWYQQILGQGPKLLIQFQNNGVVDDSQLPKDRFSAERLKGVDSTLKIQPAKLEDSAVYLCASSSTFLEAFFGQGTRLTVV.

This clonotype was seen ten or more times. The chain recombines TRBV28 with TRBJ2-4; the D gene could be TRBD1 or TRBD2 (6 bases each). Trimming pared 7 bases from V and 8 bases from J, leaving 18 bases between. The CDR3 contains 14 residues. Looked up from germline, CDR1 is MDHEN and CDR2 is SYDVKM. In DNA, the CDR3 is TGTGCCAGCAAGAGTGGGGGGCCGCGGGACATTCAGTACTTC. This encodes CASKSGGPRDIQYF.

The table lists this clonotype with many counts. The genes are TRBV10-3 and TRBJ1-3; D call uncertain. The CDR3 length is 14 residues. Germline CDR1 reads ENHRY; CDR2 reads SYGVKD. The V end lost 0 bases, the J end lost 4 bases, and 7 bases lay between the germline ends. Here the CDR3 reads CAISESGFGNTIYF. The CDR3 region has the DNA TGTGCCATCAGTGAGTCGGGTTTCGGAAACACCATATATTTT.

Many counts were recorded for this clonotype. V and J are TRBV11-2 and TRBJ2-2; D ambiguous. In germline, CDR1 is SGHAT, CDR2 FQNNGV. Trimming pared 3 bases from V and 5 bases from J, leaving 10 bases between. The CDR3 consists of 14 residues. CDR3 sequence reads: CASSFKVATGELFF. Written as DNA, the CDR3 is TGTGCCAGCAGCTTCAAGGTGGCTACCGGGGAGCTGTTTTTT.

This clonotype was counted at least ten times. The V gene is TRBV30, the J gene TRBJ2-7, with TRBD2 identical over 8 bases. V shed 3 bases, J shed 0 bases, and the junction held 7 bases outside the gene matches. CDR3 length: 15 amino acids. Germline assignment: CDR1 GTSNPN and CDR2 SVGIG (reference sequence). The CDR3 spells CAWSPVAGHSYEQYF. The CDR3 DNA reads TGTGCCTGGAGCCCAGTAGCGGGGCACTCCTACGAGCAGTACTTC.

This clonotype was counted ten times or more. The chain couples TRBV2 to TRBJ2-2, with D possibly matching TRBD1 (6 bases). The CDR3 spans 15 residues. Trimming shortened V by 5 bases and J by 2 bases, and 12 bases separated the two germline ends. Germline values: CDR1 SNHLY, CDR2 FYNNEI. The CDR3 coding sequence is TGTGCCAGCAGTAAACAGGGTACCAACACCGGGGAGCTGTTTTTT. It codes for CASSKQGTNTGELFF.

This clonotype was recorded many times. The CDR3: CASSRDLTDTQYF. The CDR3 nucleotides are TGTGCCAGCAGCCGGGACCTCACAGATACGCAGTATTTT. V and J are TRBV28 and TRBJ2-3; possibly TRBD1 or TRBD2 for D (5 bases each). V was pared by 6 bases and J by 2 bases, with 9 bases between. Germline V gives CDR1 MDHEN, CDR2 SYDVKM. This CDR3 comprises 13 residues. Using reference TRBV28 and TRBJ2-3 for the parts outside the CDR3, the full variable domain is DVKVTQSSRYLVKRTGEKVFLECVQDMDHENMFWYRQDPGLGLRLIYFSYDVKMKEKGDIPEGYSVSREKKERFSLILESASTNQTSMYLCASSRDLTDTQYFGPGTRLTVL.

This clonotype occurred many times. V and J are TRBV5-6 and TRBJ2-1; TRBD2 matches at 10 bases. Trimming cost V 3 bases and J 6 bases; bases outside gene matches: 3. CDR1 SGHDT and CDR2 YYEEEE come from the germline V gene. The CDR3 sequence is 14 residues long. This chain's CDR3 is CASSSASGSNEQFF. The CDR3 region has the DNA TGTGCCAGCAGCTCGGCTAGCGGGAGCAATGAGCAGTTCTTC. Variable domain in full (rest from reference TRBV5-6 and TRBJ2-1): DAGVTQSPTHLIKTRGQQVTLRCSPKSGHDTVSWYQQALGQGPQFIFQYYEEEERQRGNFPDRFSGHQFPNYSSELNVNALLLGDSALYLCASSSASGSNEQFFGPGTRLTVL.

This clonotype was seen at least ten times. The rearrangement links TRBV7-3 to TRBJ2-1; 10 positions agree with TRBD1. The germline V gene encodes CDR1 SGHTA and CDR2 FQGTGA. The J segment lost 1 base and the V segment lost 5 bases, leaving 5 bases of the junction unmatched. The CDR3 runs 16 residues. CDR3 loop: CASSPSGQGSYNEQFF. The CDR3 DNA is TGTGCCAGCAGCCCATCGGGACAGGGGTCCTACAATGAGCAGTTCTTC.

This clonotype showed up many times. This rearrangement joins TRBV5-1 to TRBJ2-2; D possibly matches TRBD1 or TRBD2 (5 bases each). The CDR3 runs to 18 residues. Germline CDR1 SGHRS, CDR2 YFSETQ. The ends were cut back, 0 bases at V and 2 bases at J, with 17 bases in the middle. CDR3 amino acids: CASSLGGLRDLNTGELFF. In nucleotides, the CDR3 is TGCGCCAGCAGCTTGGGCGGCCTCCGGGACCTAAACACCGGGGAGCTGTTTTTT.

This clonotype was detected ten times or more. CDR3 in DNA: TGCAGTGCCTACTCCTTCCAGGGGAGGGTCTATGGCTACACCTTC. Encoded protein: CSAYSFQGRVYGYTF. The chain carries TRBV20-1 and TRBJ1-2; D is possibly TRBD1 (6 bases). This CDR3 region has 15 residues. The ends were cut back, 6 bases at V and 4 bases at J, with 21 bases in the middle. Germline V CDR1 and CDR2: DFQATT, SNEGSKA (reference sequence).

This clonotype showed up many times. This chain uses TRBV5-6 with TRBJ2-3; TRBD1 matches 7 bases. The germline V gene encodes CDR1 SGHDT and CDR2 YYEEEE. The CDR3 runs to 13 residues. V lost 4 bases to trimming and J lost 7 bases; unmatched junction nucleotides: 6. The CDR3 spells CASSPGTEYTQYF. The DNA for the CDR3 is TGTGCCAGCAGCCCCGGGACAGAGTATACGCAGTATTTT.

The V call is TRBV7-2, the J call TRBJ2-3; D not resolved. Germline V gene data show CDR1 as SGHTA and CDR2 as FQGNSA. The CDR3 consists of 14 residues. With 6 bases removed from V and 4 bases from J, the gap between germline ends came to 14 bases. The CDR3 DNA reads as TGTGCCAGCAGGGTTGTCAGAACAGCAGATACGCAGTATTTT. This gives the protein CASRVVRTADTQYF.

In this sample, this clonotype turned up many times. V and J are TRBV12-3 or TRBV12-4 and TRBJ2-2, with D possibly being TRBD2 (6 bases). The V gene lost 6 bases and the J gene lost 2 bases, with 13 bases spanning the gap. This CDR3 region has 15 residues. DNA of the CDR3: TGTGCCAGCAGCAACCGGGACTTCAACACCGGGGAGCTGTTTTTT. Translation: CASSNRDFNTGELFF.

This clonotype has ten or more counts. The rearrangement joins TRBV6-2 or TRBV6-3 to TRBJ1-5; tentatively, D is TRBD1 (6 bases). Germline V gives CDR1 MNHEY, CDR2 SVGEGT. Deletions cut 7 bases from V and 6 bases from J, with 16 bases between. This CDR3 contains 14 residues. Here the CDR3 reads CASTINREVQPQHF. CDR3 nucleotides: TGTGCCAGCACCATAAACAGGGAAGTTCAGCCCCAGCATTTT.

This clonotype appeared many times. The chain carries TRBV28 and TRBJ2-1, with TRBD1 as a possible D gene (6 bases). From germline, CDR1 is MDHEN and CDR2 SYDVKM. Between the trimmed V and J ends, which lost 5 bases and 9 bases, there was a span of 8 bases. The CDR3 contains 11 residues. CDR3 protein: CASSNRVEQFF. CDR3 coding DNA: TGTGCCAGCAGTAACAGGGTTGAGCAGTTCTTC.

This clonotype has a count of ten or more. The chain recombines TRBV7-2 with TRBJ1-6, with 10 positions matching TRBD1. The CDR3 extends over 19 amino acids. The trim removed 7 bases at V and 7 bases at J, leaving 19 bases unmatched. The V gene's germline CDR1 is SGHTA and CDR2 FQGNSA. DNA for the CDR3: TGTGCCAGCACAACCCATACGACATCCGGGACAGGGGCCAATTCACCCCTCCACTTT. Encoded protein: CASTTHTTSGTGANSPLHF.

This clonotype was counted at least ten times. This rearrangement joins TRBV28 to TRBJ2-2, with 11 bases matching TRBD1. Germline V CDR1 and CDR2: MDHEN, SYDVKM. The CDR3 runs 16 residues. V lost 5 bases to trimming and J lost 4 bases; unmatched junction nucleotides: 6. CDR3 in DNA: TGTGCCAGCAGTCCTCGGACAGGGGGCGGCACCGGGGAGCTGTTTTTT. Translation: CASSPRTGGGTGELFF.

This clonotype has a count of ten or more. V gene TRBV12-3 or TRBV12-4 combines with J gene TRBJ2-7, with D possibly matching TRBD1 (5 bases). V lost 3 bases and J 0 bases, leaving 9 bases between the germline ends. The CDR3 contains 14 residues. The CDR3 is CASSLDGHSYEQYF. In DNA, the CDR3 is TGTGCCAGCAGTTTGGACGGACACTCCTACGAGCAGTACTTC.